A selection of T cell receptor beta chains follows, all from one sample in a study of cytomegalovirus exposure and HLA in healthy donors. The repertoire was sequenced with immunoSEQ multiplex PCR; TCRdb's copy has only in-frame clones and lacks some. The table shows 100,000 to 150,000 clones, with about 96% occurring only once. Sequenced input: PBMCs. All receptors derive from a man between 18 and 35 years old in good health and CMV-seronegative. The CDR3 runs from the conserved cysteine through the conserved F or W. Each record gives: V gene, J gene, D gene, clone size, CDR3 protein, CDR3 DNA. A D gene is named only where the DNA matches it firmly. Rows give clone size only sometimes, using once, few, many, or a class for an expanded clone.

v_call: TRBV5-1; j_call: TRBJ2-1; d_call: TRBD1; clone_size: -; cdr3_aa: CASSLEGQTTNEQFF; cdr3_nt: TGCGCCAGCAGCTTGGAGGGACAGACTACAAATGAGCAGTTCTTC
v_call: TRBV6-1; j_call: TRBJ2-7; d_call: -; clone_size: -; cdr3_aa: CASSEGTGGNEQYF; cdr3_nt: TGTGCCAGCAGCGAAGGGACGGGCGGGAACGAGCAGTACTTC
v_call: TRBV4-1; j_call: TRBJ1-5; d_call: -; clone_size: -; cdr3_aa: CASSPTAEQGLLNQPQHF; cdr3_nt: TGCGCCAGCAGCCCCACCGCCGAGCAGGGACTCCTAAATCAGCCCCAGCATTTT
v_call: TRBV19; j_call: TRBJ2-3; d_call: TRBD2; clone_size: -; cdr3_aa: CASRREGTDTQYF; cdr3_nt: TGTGCCAGTAGACGGGAGGGGACAGATACGCAGTATTTT
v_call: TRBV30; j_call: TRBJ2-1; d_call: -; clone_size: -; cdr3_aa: CAWSGAFQFF; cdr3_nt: TGTGCCTGGAGTGGGGCGTTTCAGTTCTTC
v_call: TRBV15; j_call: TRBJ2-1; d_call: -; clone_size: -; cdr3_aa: CATSRDTVRREQFF; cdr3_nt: TGTGCCACCAGCAGAGATACAGTAAGACGAGAGCAGTTCTTC
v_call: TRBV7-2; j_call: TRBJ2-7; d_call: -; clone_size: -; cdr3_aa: CASRESPSYEQYF; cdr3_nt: TGTGCCAGCAGAGAAAGCCCTTCCTACGAGCAGTACTTC
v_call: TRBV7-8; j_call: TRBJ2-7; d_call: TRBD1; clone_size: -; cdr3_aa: CASSLGTGFYEQYF; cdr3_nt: TGTGCCAGCAGCTTAGGGACAGGCTTCTACGAGCAGTACTTC
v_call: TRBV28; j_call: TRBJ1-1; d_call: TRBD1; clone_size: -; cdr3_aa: CASSVPGQGNLGNTEAFF; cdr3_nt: TGTGCCAGCAGTGTTCCGGGACAGGGTAATCTGGGGAACACTGAAGCTTTCTTT
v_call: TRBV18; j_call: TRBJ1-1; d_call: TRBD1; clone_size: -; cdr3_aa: CASSPTGSEAFF; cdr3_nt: TGTGCCAGCTCCCCGACAGGGAGTGAAGCTTTCTTT
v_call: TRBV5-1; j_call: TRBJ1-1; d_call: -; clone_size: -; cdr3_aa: CASSFIDRDSTEAFF; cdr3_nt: TGCGCCAGCAGCTTCATCGACCGAGACAGTACTGAAGCTTTCTTT
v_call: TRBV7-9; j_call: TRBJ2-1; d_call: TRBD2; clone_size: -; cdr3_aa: CASSSPGLAGWWDNEQFF; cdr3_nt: TGTGCCAGCAGCTCACCGGGACTAGCGGGATGGTGGGACAATGAGCAGTTCTTC
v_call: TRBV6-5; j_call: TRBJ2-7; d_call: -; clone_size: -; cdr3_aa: CASSYSGDASYEQYF; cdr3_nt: TGTGCCAGCAGTTACTCCGGAGACGCCTCCTACGAGCAGTACTTC
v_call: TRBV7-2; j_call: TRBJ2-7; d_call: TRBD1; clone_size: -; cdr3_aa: CASSFYDRGEQYF; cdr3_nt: TGTGCCAGCAGCTTCTACGACAGGGGCGAGCAGTACTTC
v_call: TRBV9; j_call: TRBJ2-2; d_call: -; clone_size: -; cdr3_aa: CASSEGTGELFF; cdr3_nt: TGTGCCAGCAGCGAGGGGACCGGGGAGCTGTTTTTT
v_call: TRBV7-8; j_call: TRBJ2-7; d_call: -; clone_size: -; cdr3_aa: CASGVHSYEQYF; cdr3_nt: TGTGCCTCCGGGGTGCACAGCTACGAGCAGTACTTC
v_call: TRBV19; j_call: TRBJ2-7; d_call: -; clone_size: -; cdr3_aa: CASSLGGLREQYF; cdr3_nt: TGTGCCAGTAGTCTGGGGGGGCTCCGTGAGCAGTACTTC
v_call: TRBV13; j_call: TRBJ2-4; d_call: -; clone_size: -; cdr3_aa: CASSPRPGDIQYF; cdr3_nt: TGTGCCAGCAGCCCCCGGCCCGGGGACATTCAGTACTTC
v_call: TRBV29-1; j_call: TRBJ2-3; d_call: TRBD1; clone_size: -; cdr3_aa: CSVPTGVSTDTQYF; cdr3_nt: TGCAGCGTCCCGACAGGGGTGAGCACAGATACGCAGTATTTT
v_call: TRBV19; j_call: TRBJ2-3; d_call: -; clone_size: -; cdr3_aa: CASSKRVAESTDTQYF; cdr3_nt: TGTGCCAGTAGTAAACGGGTAGCGGAGTCCACAGATACGCAGTATTTT
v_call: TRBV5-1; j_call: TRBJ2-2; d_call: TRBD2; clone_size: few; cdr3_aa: CASSLSPQAGANGELFF; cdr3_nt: TGCGCCAGCAGCTTAAGCCCTCAGGCGGGAGCGAACGGGGAGCTGTTTTTT
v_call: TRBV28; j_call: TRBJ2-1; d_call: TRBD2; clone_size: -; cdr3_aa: CASSLAGGNEQFF; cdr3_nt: TGTGCCAGCAGTTTAGCGGGAGGCAATGAGCAGTTCTTC
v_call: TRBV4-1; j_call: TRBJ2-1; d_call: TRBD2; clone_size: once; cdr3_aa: CASSQDVWASGNEQFF; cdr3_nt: TGCGCCAGCAGCCAAGATGTCTGGGCTAGCGGCAATGAGCAGTTCTTC
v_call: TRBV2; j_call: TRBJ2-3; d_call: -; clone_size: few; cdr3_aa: CASSEITDTQYF; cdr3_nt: TGTGCCAGCAGTGAAATAACAGATACGCAGTATTTT
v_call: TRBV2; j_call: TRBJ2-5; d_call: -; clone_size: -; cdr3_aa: CADLGGLETQYF; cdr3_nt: TGTGCCGACTTGGGGGGATTAGAGACCCAGTACTTC
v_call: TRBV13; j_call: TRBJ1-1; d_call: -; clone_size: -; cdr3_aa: CASSSYRTRVFTEAFF; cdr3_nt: TGTGCCAGCAGCTCGTACCGGACACGGGTATTCACTGAAGCTTTCTTT
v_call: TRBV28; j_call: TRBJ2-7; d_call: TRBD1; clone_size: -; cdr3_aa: CASRLTGTYEQYF; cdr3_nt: TGTGCCAGCAGATTGACAGGGACCTACGAGCAGTACTTC
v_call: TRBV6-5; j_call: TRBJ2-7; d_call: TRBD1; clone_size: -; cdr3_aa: CASSYGTGAREQYF; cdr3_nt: TGTGCCAGCAGTTACGGGACAGGGGCGAGGGAGCAGTACTTC
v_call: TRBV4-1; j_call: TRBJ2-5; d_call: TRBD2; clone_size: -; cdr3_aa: CASSQGGLADGRETQYF; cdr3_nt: TGCGCCAGCAGCCAAGGAGGACTAGCGGACGGAAGGGAGACCCAGTACTTC
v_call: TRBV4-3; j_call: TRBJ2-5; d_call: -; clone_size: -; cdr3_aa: CASSQEGALGTQYF; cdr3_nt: TGCGCCAGCAGCCAAGAGGGAGCACTAGGGACCCAGTACTTC
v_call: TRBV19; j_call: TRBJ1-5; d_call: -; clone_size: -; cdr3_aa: CASTLGGGPYSNQPQHF; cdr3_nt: TGTGCCAGTACCCTAGGGGGGGGGCCTTATAGCAATCAGCCCCAGCATTTT
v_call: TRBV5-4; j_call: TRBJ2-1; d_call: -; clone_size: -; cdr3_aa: CASSLVSSSYNEQFF; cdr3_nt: TGTGCCAGCAGCTTGGTGAGTAGCTCCTACAATGAGCAGTTCTTC
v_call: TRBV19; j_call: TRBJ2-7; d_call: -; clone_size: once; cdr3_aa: CASKGRATYEQYF; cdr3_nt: TGTGCCAGTAAGGGCAGGGCGACCTACGAGCAGTACTTC
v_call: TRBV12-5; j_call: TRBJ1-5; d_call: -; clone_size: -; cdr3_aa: CASGPTENPSNQPQHF; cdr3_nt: TGTGCTAGTGGCCCGACAGAGAACCCTTCCAATCAGCCCCAGCATTTT
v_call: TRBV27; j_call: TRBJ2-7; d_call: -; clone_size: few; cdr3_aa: CASFASSYEQYF; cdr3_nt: TGTGCCAGCTTCGCTAGCAGCTACGAGCAGTACTTC
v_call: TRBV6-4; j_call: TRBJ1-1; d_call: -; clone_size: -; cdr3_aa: CASSRAGNTEAFF; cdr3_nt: TGTGCCAGCAGTAGGGCGGGGAACACTGAAGCTTTCTTT
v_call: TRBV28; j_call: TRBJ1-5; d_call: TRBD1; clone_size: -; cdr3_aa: CASSPGQGGDQPQHF; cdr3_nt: TGTGCCAGCAGCCCGGGACAGGGGGGCGATCAGCCCCAGCATTTT
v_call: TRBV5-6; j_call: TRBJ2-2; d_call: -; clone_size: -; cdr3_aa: CASSEGTGELFF; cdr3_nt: TGTGCCAGCAGCGAGGGTACCGGGGAGCTGTTTTTT
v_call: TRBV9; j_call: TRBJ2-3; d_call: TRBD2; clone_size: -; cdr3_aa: CASSPGGAGGYTDTQYF; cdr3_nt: TGTGCCAGCAGCCCTGGAGGGGCGGGAGGGTACACAGATACGCAGTATTTT
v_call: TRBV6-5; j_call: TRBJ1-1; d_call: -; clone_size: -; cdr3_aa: CASSYQDARVYTEAFF; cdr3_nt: TGTGCCAGCAGTTACCAGGACGCCAGGGTCTACACTGAAGCTTTCTTT
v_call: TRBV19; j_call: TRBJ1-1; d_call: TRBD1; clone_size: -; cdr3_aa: CASRLTGQGASTEAFF; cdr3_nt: TGTGCCAGTAGGCTAACGGGACAGGGGGCGAGCACTGAAGCTTTCTTT
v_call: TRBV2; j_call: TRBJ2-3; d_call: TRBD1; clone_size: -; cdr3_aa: CASSHGQGRPDTQYF; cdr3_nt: TGTGCCAGCAGTCACGGACAGGGGAGACCAGATACGCAGTATTTT
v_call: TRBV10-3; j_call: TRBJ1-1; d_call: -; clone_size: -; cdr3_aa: CAISESRLGEDTEAFF; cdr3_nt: TGTGCCATCAGTGAGTCGCGGTTAGGGGAGGACACTGAAGCTTTCTTT
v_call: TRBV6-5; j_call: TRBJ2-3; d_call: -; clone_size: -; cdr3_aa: CASSYTTASTDTQYF; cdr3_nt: TGTGCCAGCAGTTACACGACTGCAAGCACAGATACGCAGTATTTT
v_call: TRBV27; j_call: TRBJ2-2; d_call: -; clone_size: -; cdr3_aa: CASSFLQGNTGELFF; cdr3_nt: TGTGCCAGCAGTTTCTTGCAGGGGAACACCGGGGAGCTGTTTTTT
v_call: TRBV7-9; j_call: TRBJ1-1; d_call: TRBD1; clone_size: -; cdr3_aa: CASLGAGGPPEAFF; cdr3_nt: TGTGCCAGCCTTGGGGCAGGGGGCCCCCCTGAAGCTTTCTTT
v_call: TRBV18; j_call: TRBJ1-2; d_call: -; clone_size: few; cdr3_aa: CASSPPGNYGYTF; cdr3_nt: TGTGCCAGCTCACCCCCAGGGAACTATGGCTACACCTTC
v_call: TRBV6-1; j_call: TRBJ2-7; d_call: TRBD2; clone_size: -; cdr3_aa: CASIRASGASEQYF; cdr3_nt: TGTGCCAGCATCCGGGCTAGCGGGGCCTCCGAGCAGTACTTC
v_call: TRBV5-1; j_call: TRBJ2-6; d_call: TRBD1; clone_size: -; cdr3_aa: CASSGQGAGANVLTF; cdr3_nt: TGCGCCAGCAGCGGACAGGGGGCTGGGGCCAACGTCCTGACTTTC
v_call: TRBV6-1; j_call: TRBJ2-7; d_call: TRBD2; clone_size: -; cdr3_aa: CASSELAGVSYEQYF; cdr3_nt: TGTGCCAGCAGTGAACTAGCGGGTGTATCCTACGAGCAGTACTTC
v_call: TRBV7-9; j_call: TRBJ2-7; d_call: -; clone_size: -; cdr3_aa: CASSLVSSYEQYF; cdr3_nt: TGTGCCAGCAGCCTCGTTAGCTCCTACGAGCAGTACTTC
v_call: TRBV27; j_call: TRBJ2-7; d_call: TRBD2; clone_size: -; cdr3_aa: CASSPGLAVHEQYF; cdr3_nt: TGTGCCAGCAGTCCCGGACTAGCGGTCCACGAGCAGTACTTC
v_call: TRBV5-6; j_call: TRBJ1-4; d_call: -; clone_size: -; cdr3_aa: CASSLSGLGLFF; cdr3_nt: TGTGCCAGCAGCTTATCAGGTCTCGGACTGTTTTTT
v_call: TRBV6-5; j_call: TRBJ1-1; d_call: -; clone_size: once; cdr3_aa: CASSYGRLNTEAFF; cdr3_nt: TGTGCCAGCAGTTACGGGAGACTGAACACTGAAGCTTTCTTT
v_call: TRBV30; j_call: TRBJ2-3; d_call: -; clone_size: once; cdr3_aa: CAWSWTVSTDTQYF; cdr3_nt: TGTGCCTGGAGCTGGACAGTCAGCACAGATACGCAGTATTTT
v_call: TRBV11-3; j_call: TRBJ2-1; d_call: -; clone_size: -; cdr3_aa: CASSDRLVSYNEQFF; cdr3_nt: TGTGCCAGCAGCGACAGACTAGTCTCCTACAATGAGCAGTTCTTC